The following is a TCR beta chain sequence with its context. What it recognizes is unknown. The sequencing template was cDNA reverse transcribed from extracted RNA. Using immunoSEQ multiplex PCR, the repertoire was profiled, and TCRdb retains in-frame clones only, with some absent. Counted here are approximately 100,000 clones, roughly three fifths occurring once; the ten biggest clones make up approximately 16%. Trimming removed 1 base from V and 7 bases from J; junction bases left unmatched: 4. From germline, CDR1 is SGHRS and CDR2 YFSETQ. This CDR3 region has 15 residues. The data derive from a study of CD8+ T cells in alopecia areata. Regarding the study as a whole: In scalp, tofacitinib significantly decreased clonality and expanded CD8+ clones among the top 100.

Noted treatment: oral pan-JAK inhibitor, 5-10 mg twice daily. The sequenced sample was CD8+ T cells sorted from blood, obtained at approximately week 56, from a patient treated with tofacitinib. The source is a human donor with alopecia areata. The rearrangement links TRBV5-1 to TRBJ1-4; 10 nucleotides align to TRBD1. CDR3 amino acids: CASSLRQGAFEKLFF. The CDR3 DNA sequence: TGCGCCAGCAGCTTGCGACAGGGGGCTTTTGAAAAACTGTTTTTT.